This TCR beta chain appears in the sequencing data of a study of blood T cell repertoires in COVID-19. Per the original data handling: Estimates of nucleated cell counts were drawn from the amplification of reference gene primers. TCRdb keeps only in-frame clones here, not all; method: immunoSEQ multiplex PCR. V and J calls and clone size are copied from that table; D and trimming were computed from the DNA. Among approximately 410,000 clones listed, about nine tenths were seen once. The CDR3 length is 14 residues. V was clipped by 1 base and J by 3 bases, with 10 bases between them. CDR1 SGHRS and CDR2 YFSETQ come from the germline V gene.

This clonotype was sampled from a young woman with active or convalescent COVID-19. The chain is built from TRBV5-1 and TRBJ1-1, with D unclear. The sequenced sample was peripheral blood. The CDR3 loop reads CASSLYIGDTEAFF. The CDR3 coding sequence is TGCGCCAGCAGCTTGTACATCGGGGACACTGAAGCTTTCTTT.